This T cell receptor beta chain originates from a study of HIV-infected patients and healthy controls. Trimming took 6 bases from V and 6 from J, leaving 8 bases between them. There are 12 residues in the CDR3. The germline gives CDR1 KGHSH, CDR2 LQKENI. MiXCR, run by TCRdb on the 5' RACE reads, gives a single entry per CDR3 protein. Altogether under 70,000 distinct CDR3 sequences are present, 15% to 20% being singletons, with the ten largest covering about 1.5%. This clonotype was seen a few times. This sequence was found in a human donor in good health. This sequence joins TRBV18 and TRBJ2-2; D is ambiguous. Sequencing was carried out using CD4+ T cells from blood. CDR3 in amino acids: CASSRDSGELFF. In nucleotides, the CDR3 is TGTGCCAGCTCTCGCGATTCCGGGGAGCTGTTTTTT.